This TCR beta chain is from a study of CD4 and CD8 cells across lung adenocarcinoma regions. Localized lung adenocarcinoma, a non-small cell lung cancer, affected the donors. TCRdb processed the PCR reads anew with MiXCR; each CDR3 protein has one entry. The table shows under 8,500 distinct CDR3 sequences, with 51% occurring only once. The V gene lost 5 bases and the J gene lost 7 bases, with 15 bases spanning the gap. The CDR3 is made up of 14 amino acids. Per the germline V gene, CDR1 is MNHNS and CDR2 is SASEGT. Material for sequencing was CD4+ T cells from the center of a lung tumor. This sequence was found in a female donor with lung adenocarcinoma. The CD4 and CD8 labels of this study may be unreliable. The chain uses TRBV6-1 and TRBJ2-4; D not certain. Here the CDR3 DNA reads TGTGCCAGCAGTCCCTGGACCCAAGGGAACATTCAGTACTTC. Amino acid sequence: CASSPWTQGNIQYF.